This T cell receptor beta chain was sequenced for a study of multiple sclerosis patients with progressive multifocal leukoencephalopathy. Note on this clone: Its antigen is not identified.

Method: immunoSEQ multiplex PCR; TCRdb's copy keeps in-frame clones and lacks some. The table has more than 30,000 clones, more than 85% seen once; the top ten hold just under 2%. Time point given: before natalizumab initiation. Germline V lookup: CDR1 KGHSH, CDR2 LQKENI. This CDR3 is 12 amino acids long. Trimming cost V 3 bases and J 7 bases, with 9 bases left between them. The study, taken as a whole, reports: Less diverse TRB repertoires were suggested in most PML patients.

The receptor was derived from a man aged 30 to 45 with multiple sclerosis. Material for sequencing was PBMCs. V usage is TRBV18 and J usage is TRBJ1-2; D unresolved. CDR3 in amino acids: CASSPEGFGYTF. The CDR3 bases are TGTGCCAGCTCACCGGAGGGATTTGGCTACACCTTC.